This T cell receptor beta chain was sequenced during a study of T cells in Graves' hyperthyroidism and ophthalmopathy. Findings of the study overall: Ophthalmopathy and stable hyperthyroidism were told apart by a 13 V-J model.

Recently diagnosed hyperthyroidism of less than 2 months' duration affected patients aged 18 to 65. Orbital computed tomography, thyroid ultrasound, serum thyroxine and TRAb, and clinical symptoms together informed the diagnoses. Blood was sampled at initial diagnosis of hyperthyroidism, prior to onset of any ophthalmopathy symptoms. It was RNA transcripts that yielded the amplified TCR beta CDR3 regions. The HTBI set primed first-round TCR CDR3 RT-PCR. TCRdb independently ran MiXCR on the multiplex PCR reads; one entry per CDR3 protein. The sample shows fewer than 450,000 distinct CDR3 sequences, about 17% of them seen only once. This CDR3 has 19 amino acids. V shed 1 base, J shed 5 bases, and the junction held 21 bases outside the gene matches. The germline gives CDR1 DFQATT, CDR2 SNEGSKA (reference sequence). This clonotype showed up just once. Its antigen is unknown.

This TCR came from a woman in her twenties or thirties with Graves' hyperthyroidism that later progressed to Graves' ophthalmopathy. The sequencing sample was made of blood. This chain joins TRBV20-1 and TRBJ2-5, with 8 bases matching TRBD2. The CDR3 spells CSARGQTFRGGLTWETQYF. As DNA, the CDR3 is TGCAGTGCTAGAGGCCAGACTTTTCGGGGGGGCCTTACTTGGGAGACCCAGTACTTC.